This TCR beta chain came from a study of blood T cell repertoires in COVID-19. Turning to the study itself: From T cells, B-cell-depleted T cells, or PBMCs came the material, which was cDNA or gDNA.

V shed 4 bases and J 0 bases; nucleotides not matched to a gene: 13. The germline V gene has CDR1 SGHNT and CDR2 YYREEE (reference sequence). There are 19 residues in the CDR3. Data came from immunoSEQ multiplex PCR; TCRdb stores just in-frame clones and leaves some out. The sample has about 80,000 clones; around 78% are singletons. The TCR sequence derives from a human donor in a cohort sampled during active COVID-19. The J gene is TRBJ2-6, the V gene TRBV5-4; 7 bases fit TRBD1. The sequenced sample consisted of peripheral blood. The CDR3 protein is CASSHKPGQIISGANVLTF. CDR3 sequence (DNA): TGTGCCAGCAGCCACAAACCGGGACAGATCATCTCTGGGGCCAACGTCCTGACTTTC.